The 32 T cell receptor beta chains reported below all come from one sample, sequenced in a study of T cells after yellow fever vaccination. TCRdb processed the 5' RACE reads anew with MiXCR; each CDR3 protein has one entry. The table includes just under 600,000 distinct CDR3 sequences, 13% detected once. The sample here was PBMCs, taken on the day of the yellow fever booster vaccination. The receptors stem from a man aged 25-45 years who received the YFV17D yellow fever vaccine.

The chain carries TRBV7-9 and TRBJ1-2; D not certain. The germline V and J ends were trimmed by 5 bases and 8 bases, with 3 bases remaining between them. The CDR3 spans 9 residues. Per the germline V gene, CDR1 is SEHNR and CDR2 is FQNEAQ (reference sequence). This chain's CDR3 is CASSPGYTF. In DNA form, the CDR3 reads TGTGCCAGCAGCCCAGGCTACACCTTC.

The V gene is TRBV5-1, the J gene TRBJ1-4; D perhaps matches TRBD1 (6 bases). Trimming stripped 0 bases from V and 8 bases from J, with 17 bases between. The CDR3 has 16 residues. Germline V gene data show CDR1 as SGHRS and CDR2 as YFSETQ. The CDR3 loop reads CASSLVWQTGGEKLFF. CDR3 bases: TGCGCCAGCAGCTTGGTCTGGCAGACAGGAGGCGAAAAACTGTTTTTT.

The chain couples TRBV12-3 or TRBV12-4 to TRBJ2-1; 8 nucleotides align to TRBD1. The V and J ends lost 6 bases and 4 bases, in that order; junction bases with no gene match: 8. The CDR3 consists of 15 residues. The chain's CDR3 is CASSLDRGEYNEQFF. DNA of the CDR3: TGTGCCAGCAGCCTCGACAGGGGTGAATACAATGAGCAGTTCTTC.

This clonotype has a handful of counts. The J gene is TRBJ2-3, the V gene TRBV6-1, with a possible D match to TRBD2 (5 bases). Trimming removed 6 bases from V and 9 bases from J, with 22 bases in between. This CDR3 region has 15 residues. CDR1 and CDR2 from the germline V gene are MNHNS and SASEGT. CDR3: CASSPYEPTSRTQYF. Written as DNA, the CDR3 is TGTGCCAGCAGCCCGTACGAACCCACTAGTAGAACGCAGTATTTT.

This clonotype was recorded a few times. The J gene is TRBJ2-5, the V gene TRBV5-6; no firm D call. V was pared by 0 bases and J by 3 bases, with 9 bases between. Germline V gene sequence: CDR1 SGHDT, CDR2 YYEEEE. CDR3 length equals 14 residues. This chain's CDR3 is CASSLGSFEETQYF. CDR3 DNA: TGTGCCAGCAGCTTGGGCTCATTCGAAGAGACCCAGTACTTC.

This clonotype was seen ten or more times. This CDR3 is CASSLERATDTQYF. CDR3 coding DNA: TGCGCCAGCAGCTTGGAGAGAGCCACTGATACGCAGTATTTT. This chain connects TRBV5-1 to TRBJ2-3; D call uncertain. Trimming removed 0 bases at V and 6 bases at J, with 11 bases between. CDR3 length: 14 residues. Germline V gene sequence: CDR1 SGHRS, CDR2 YFSETQ. Supplemented by reference TRBV5-1 and TRBJ2-3, the full variable domain reads KAGVTQTPRYLIKTRGQQVTLSCSPISGHRSVSWYQQTPGQGLQFLFEYFSETQRNKGNFPGRFSGRQFSNSRSEMNVSTLELGDSALYLCASSLERATDTQYFGPGTRLTVL.

The gene calls are TRBV29-1 and TRBJ2-7; possible D gene TRBD1, 6 bases. Germline V lookup: CDR1 SQVTM, CDR2 ANQGSEA. Trimming removed 4 bases at V and 5 bases at J, with 18 bases between. The CDR3 runs 14 residues. DNA of the CDR3: TGCAGCGTTGTGGAAGGACAGCTTTTCCACGAGCAGTACTTC. It specifies CSVVEGQLFHEQYF.

The chain links TRBV13 to TRBJ1-4, with D hard to call. The germline V and J ends were trimmed by 6 bases and 2 bases, with 7 bases remaining between them. Per germline, CDR1 PRHDT and CDR2 FYEKMQ (reference sequence). This CDR3 spans 13 amino acids. The chain's CDR3 is CASSSATNEKLFF. The CDR3 bases are TGTGCCAGCAGTTCGGCCACTAATGAAAAACTGTTTTTT.

The chain joins TRBV5-1 to TRBJ1-2; 9 bases line up with TRBD1. The CDR3 length is 14 residues. The V gene's germline CDR1 is SGHRS and CDR2 YFSETQ. V lost 4 bases and J lost 3; bases outside the gene matches: 4. CDR3 nucleotide sequence: TGCGCCAGCAGCCGGCGGACAGGGGACTATGGCTACACCTTC. It is translated as CASSRRTGDYGYTF.

There are a few counts of this clonotype. The J gene is TRBJ2-5, the V gene TRBV5-4; TRBD2 matches at 13 bases. Germline CDR1 is SGHNT and CDR2 is YYREEE (reference sequence). The CDR3 spans 13 residues. V gave up 5 bases and J gave up 13 bases; unmatched junction bases: 8. CDR3 sequence: CASRGLAGLSWYF. In DNA form, the CDR3 reads TGTGCCAGCAGGGGACTAGCGGGATTAAGTTGGTACTTC. The entire variable domain, with the rest obtained from reference TRBV5-4 and TRBJ2-5, is as follows: ETGVTQSPTHLIKTRGQQVTLRCSSQSGHNTVSWYQQALGQGPQFIFQYYREEENGRGNFPPRFSGLQFPNYSSELNVNALELDDSALYLCASRGLAGLSWYFGPGTRLLVL.

Comments on this clonotype: A much larger clonotype is one base distant, so this may be a read error. V is TRBV11-2 and J is TRBJ2-5, with D possibly matching TRBD2 (6 bases). CDR3 length: 13 residues. V was trimmed by 5 bases and J by 2 bases, leaving 9 bases between them. The germline gives CDR1 SGHAT, CDR2 FQNNGV. The CDR3 here is CASSTGLQETQYF. CDR3 nucleotides: TGTGCCAGCAGCACGGGACTTCAAGAGACCCAGTACTTC.

This clonotype has a handful of counts. The chain couples TRBV14 to TRBJ2-5; D is possibly TRBD1 (6 bases). Trimming cost V 4 bases and J 5 bases, with 17 bases left between them. There are 15 residues in the CDR3. CDR1 is SGHDN, CDR2 FVKESK, per germline. As DNA, the CDR3 is TGTGCCAGCAGCCTTCGGCCAGGGGAACCGGAGACCCAGTACTTC. Protein: CASSLRPGEPETQYF.

This clonotype was counted only a few times. V and J are TRBV20-1 and TRBJ1-6; D ambiguous. Germline values: CDR1 DFQATT, CDR2 SNEGSKA (reference sequence). Trimming left V 0 bases short and J 8 bases short, with 14 bases between. This CDR3 is 15 amino acids long. The CDR3 DNA reads TGCAGTGCTAGAGATACCGTGGGTGTCGATTCACCCCTCCACTTT. Translation: CSARDTVGVDSPLHF.

This chain links TRBV3-1 with TRBJ2-7; the match to TRBD1 covers 9 bases. Germline-derived CDR1 and CDR2 are LGHDT and YNNKEL (reference sequence). The CDR3 covers 15 residues. Trimming at V came to 5 bases and at J to 0 bases, leaving 5 bases not matched to a gene. CDR3 residues: CASSARDRDSYEQYF. Here the CDR3 DNA reads TGTGCCAGCAGCGCCCGGGACAGGGACTCCTACGAGCAGTACTTC.

This clonotype was seen a single time. DNA for the CDR3: TGCAGTGCTGGGGGCCGACTCGGCAGCAATGAGCAGTTCTTC. This translates into CSAGGRLGSNEQFF. This rearrangement joins TRBV20-1 to TRBJ2-1, with a possible D match to TRBD1 (6 bases). Germline V gene lookup returns CDR1 DFQATT and CDR2 SNEGSKA (reference sequence). The CDR3 is made up of 14 amino acids. Trimming shortened V by 5 bases and J by 6 bases, and 17 bases separated the two germline ends.

At least ten counts were recorded for this clonotype. The V and J genes are TRBV7-9 and TRBJ2-1; 8 nucleotides line up with TRBD1. V gave up 5 bases and J gave up 2 bases; unmatched junction bases: 2. The CDR3 runs 14 residues. The V gene's germline CDR1 is SEHNR and CDR2 FQNEAQ (reference sequence). In DNA, the CDR3 is TGTGCCAGCAGCCCACAGGGGGCCTACAATGAGCAGTTCTTC. It specifies CASSPQGAYNEQFF.

J is TRBJ2-1 and V is TRBV29-1; 10 bases map to TRBD2. CDR3 length equals 14 residues. With 6 bases clipped from V and 7 bases from J, the junction kept 9 bases outside the gene matches. Germline V gives CDR1 SQVTM, CDR2 ANQGSEA. CDR3 loop: CSVYDLAGVNEQFF. The CDR3, as DNA: TGCAGCGTGTATGACCTAGCGGGAGTGAATGAGCAGTTCTTC.

This clonotype was detected only a few times. The rearrangement uses TRBV7-9 and TRBJ1-2, with D hard to call. V shed 5 bases and J shed 3 bases, with 10 bases lying between them. Germline CDR1 is SEHNR and CDR2 is FQNEAQ (reference sequence). The CDR3 has 13 amino acids. CDR3 DNA sequence: TGTGCCAGCAGCCTTGACGGGGACTATGGCTACACCTTC. Translated: CASSLDGDYGYTF.

A few counts support this clonotype. The chain has TRBV9 and TRBJ2-7, with D unresolved. The ends were cut back, 0 bases at V and 0 bases at J, with 7 bases in the middle. The germline V gene has CDR1 SGDLS and CDR2 YYNGEE. The CDR3 is 14 amino acids. In nucleotides, the CDR3 is TGTGCCAGCAGCGTAGATTCCTCCTCCTACGAGCAGTACTTC. Encoded protein: CASSVDSSSYEQYF.

This clonotype came up a few times. V and J are TRBV7-9 and TRBJ1-4, with a possible D match to TRBD1 (6 bases). CDR3 size: 17 residues. Germline V CDR1 and CDR2: SEHNR, FQNEAQ (reference sequence). Trimming shortened V by 6 bases and J by 2 bases, and 19 bases separated the two germline ends. CDR3 amino acids: CASSYFGGAGTNEKLFF. The CDR3, as DNA: TGTGCCAGCAGTTACTTCGGGGGGGCTGGGACTAATGAAAAACTGTTTTTT.

In its sample, this clonotype was seen a few times. This chain connects TRBV7-2 to TRBJ2-7; D not certain. V was clipped by 5 bases and J by 3 bases, with 11 bases between them. This CDR3 comprises 13 residues. Germline assignment: CDR1 SGHTA and CDR2 FQGNSA. The DNA for the CDR3 is TGTGCCAGCAGCCCCCCCAGCGACTACGAGCAGTACTTC. Translating gives CASSPPSDYEQYF. Full variable domain (outside the CDR3, taken from reference TRBV7-2 and TRBJ2-7): GAGVSQSPSNKVTEKGKDVELRCDPISGHTALYWYRQSLGQGLEFLIYFQGNSAPDKSGLPSDRFSAERTGGSVSTLTIQRTQQEDSAVYLCASSPPSDYEQYFGPGTRLTVT.

This sequence joins TRBV20-1 and TRBJ1-2; D remains ambiguous. The CDR3 totals 12 residues. Germline V gene sequence: CDR1 DFQATT, CDR2 SNEGSKA (reference sequence). Trimming removed 6 bases at V and 7 bases at J, with 15 bases between. This chain's CDR3 is CSAPNGMGGYTF. The DNA for the CDR3 is TGCAGTGCCCCGAATGGGATGGGTGGCTACACCTTC.

This sequence joins TRBV5-1 and TRBJ2-3; D tentatively reads TRBD1 or TRBD2 (6 bases each). Trimming removed 1 base at V and 2 bases at J, with 11 bases between. The length of the CDR3 is 15 residues. CDR1 and CDR2 from the germline V gene are SGHRS and YFSETQ. CDR3 residues: CASSLWGAPTDTQYF. The CDR3 bases are TGCGCCAGCAGCTTGTGGGGGGCTCCCACAGATACGCAGTATTTT.

This clonotype occurred a few times. The CDR3 DNA is TGCGCCAGCAGCCCCATGGCGAGAGATACGCAGTATTTT. It codes for CASSPMARDTQYF. The gene calls are TRBV5-1 and TRBJ2-3, with unresolved D. The germline CDR1 and CDR2 sequences are SGHRS and YFSETQ. The ends were cut back, 4 bases at V and 5 bases at J, with 11 bases in the middle. The CDR3 loop spans 13 amino acids.

V usage is TRBV29-1 and J usage is TRBJ1-1; D is possibly TRBD1 (6 bases). Between the trimmed V and J ends, which lost 7 bases and 0 bases, there was a span of 15 bases. Germline V gene data show CDR1 as SQVTM and CDR2 as ANQGSEA. The CDR3 totals 14 residues. The CDR3 nucleotides are TGCAGCGCCACGGGGGCCTTAATGAACACTGAAGCTTTCTTT. Its protein is CSATGALMNTEAFF.

The rearrangement uses TRBV7-2 and TRBJ2-1; D is ambiguous. The V end lost 1 base, the J end lost 4 bases, and 11 bases lay between the germline ends. Germline V lookup: CDR1 SGHTA, CDR2 FQGNSA. The CDR3 loop spans 15 amino acids. In nucleotides, the CDR3 is TGTGCCAGCAGCTTAGTAGGAGTAGGGTACAATGAGCAGTTCTTC. This codes for CASSLVGVGYNEQFF.

This clonotype turned up a few times. V usage is TRBV23-1 and J usage is TRBJ2-7, with 8 nucleotides matching TRBD2. TRBV23-1 counts as an open reading frame of uncertain function. V trimming: 2 bases; J trimming: 0 bases; junction bases outside the gene matches: 3. This CDR3 is 15 amino acids long. The CDR3 region is CASSQTGGVSYEQYF. For the CDR3, the DNA is TGCGCCAGCAGTCAAACCGGGGGGGTCTCCTACGAGCAGTACTTC.

This clonotype appeared many times. The rearrangement links TRBV12-3 or TRBV12-4 to TRBJ2-5; TRBD1 or TRBD2 may be the D gene (7 bases each). The CDR3 length is 15 residues. V was cut by 6 bases and J by 4 bases, with 18 bases left in between. The CDR3 reads CASSRQGAGLETQYF. The CDR3, as DNA: TGTGCCAGCAGCAGACAGGGAGCGGGGTTAGAGACCCAGTACTTC.

The CDR3 region has the DNA TGTGCCAGCACCCCTAGGGGCGACAGATACACCGGGGAGCTGTTTTTT. Its protein product is CASTPRGDRYTGELFF. V is TRBV27 and J is TRBJ2-2; perhaps TRBD1 as D (5 bases). Germline V CDR1 and CDR2: MNHEY, SMNVEV (reference sequence). The CDR3 is 16 residues long. Trimming took 7 bases from V and 3 from J, leaving 18 bases between them.

The rearrangement uses TRBV28 and TRBJ2-2; D not resolved. CDR1 and CDR2 from the germline V gene are MDHEN and SYDVKM. The CDR3 is made up of 12 amino acids. Deletions cut 5 bases from V and 6 bases from J, with 7 bases between. CDR3 sequence: CASSPVSGELFF. CDR3 sequence (DNA): TGTGCCAGCAGTCCGGTTTCCGGGGAGCTGTTTTTT.

The rearrangement links TRBV7-2 to TRBJ2-3, with D perhaps TRBD1 (5 bases). CDR1 and CDR2 from the germline V gene are SGHTA and FQGNSA. V was pared by 5 bases and J by 1 base, with 10 bases between. The CDR3 consists of 14 residues. CDR3 coding DNA: TGTGCCAGCAGCGCAGGGCCAGGCACAGATACGCAGTATTTT. Translated, it gives CASSAGPGTDTQYF.

The chain uses TRBV4-3 and TRBJ2-5; D possibly matches TRBD1 or TRBD2 (5 bases each). Looked up from germline, CDR1 is LGHNA and CDR2 is YSLEER. CDR3 length: 13 residues. V dropped 0 bases and J dropped 5 bases, with 7 bases sitting between them. The DNA of the CDR3 is TGCGCCAGCAGCCAAGAAGGGGAGGAGACCCAGTACTTC. The encoded protein is CASSQEGEETQYF.